The text below deals with one T cell receptor (beta chain). The antigen remains unidentified. This sample is drawn from a study of response to subunit inactivated influenza vaccine. Overall study results and limits: The study's authors posited that every seasonal influenza vaccination enlists few new T cells.

One entry per CDR3 protein results from TCRdb running MiXCR on the RT-PCR reads. The sample gives 300,000 to 350,000 distinct CDR3 sequences, about 20% of which show up once; about a tenth is in the top ten. The trim removed 6 bases at V and 6 bases at J, leaving 7 bases unmatched. This CDR3 is built from 13 residues. Per the germline V gene, CDR1 is SQVTM and CDR2 is ANQGSEA. This sequence joins TRBV29-1 and TRBJ1-5; 8 nucleotides match TRBD1. Sequencing was performed on PBMCs from blood, taken about 20 months after vaccination. The TCR originated in a man aged 45 to 75 who received an inactivated influenza vaccine. CDR3 in DNA: TGCAGCGTATCCGGACAGGGAGGTCAGCCCCAGCATTTT. Its translation: CSVSGQGGQPQHF.